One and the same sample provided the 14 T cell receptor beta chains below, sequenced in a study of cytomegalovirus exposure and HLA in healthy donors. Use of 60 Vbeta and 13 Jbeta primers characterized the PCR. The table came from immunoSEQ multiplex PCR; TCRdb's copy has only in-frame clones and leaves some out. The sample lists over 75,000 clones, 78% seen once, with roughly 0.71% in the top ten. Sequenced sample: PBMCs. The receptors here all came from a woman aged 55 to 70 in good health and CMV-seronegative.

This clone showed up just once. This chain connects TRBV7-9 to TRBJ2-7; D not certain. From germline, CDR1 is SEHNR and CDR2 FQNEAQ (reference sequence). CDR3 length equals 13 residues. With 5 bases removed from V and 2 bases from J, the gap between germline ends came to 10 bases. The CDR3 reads CASSASGAYEQYF. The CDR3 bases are TGTGCCAGCAGCGCCTCAGGTGCCTACGAGCAGTACTTC.

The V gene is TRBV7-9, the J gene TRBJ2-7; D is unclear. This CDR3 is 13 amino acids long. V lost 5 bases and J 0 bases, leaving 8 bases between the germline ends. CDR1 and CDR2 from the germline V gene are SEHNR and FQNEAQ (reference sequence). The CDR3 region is CASSQSVSYEQYF. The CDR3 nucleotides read TGTGCCAGCAGCCAATCAGTCTCCTACGAGCAGTACTTC.

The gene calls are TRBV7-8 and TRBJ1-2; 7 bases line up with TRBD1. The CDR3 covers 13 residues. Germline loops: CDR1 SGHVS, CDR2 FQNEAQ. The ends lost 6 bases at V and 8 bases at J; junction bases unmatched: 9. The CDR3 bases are TGTGCCAGCAGTCTCAGACAGGGTTGGGGCTACACCTTC. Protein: CASSLRQGWGYTF. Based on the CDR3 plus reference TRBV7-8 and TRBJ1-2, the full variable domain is GAGVSQSPRYKVAKRGQDVALRCDPISGHVSLFWYQQALGQGPEFLTYFQNEAQLDKSGLPSDRFFAERPEGSVSTLKIQRTQQEDSAVYLCASSLRQGWGYTFGSGTRLTVV.

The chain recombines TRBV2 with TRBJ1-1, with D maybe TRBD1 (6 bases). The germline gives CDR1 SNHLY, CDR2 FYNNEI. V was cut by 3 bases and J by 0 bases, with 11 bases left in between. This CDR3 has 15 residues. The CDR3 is CASSDHRAMNTEAFF. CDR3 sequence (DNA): TGTGCCAGCAGTGACCACAGGGCCATGAACACTGAAGCTTTCTTT.

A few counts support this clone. The CDR3 nucleotides read TGCGCCAGCAGCTCCTCCGGCGGCTCTGGGGCCAACGTCCTGACTTTC. Encoded protein: CASSSSGGSGANVLTF. J is TRBJ2-6 and V is TRBV4-3; D uncertain. V lost 5 bases, J lost 0 bases, and 11 bases lay in between. This CDR3 has 16 amino acids. Germline CDR1 reads LGHNA; CDR2 reads YSLEER.

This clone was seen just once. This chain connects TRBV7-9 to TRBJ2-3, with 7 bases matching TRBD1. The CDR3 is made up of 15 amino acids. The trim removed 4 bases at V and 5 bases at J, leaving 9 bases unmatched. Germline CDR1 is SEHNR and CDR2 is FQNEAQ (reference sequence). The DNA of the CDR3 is TGTGCCAGCAGCTCCGACAGGGTGGAGGAAGATACGCAGTATTTT. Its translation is CASSSDRVEEDTQYF.

As DNA, the CDR3 is TGTGCCAGCAGTATACCGGGACAGGGAGCCAAAAACATTCAGTACTTC. Encoded protein: CASSIPGQGAKNIQYF. The V and J genes are TRBV28 and TRBJ2-4, with 9 bases that match TRBD1. V shed 5 bases and J 0 bases; nucleotides not matched to a gene: 5. The CDR3 extends over 16 amino acids. CDR1 and CDR2 from the germline V gene are MDHEN and SYDVKM.

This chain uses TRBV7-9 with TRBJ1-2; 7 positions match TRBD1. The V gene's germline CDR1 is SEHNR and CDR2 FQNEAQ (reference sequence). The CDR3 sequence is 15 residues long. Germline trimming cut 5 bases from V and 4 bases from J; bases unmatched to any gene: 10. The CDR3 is CASSPRDSPGYGYTF. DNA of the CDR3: TGTGCCAGCAGCCCCAGGGACAGCCCTGGCTATGGCTACACCTTC.

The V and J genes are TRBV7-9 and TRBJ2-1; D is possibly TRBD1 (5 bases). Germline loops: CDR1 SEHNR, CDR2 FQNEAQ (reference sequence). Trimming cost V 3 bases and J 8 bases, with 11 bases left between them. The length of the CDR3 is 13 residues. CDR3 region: CASSLTVHDEQFF. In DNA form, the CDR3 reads TGTGCCAGCAGCTTGACAGTTCACGATGAGCAGTTCTTC.

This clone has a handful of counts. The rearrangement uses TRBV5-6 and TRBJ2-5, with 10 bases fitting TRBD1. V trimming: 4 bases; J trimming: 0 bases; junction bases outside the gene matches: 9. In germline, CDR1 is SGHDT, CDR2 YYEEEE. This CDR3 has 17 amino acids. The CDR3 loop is CASSPGTGVMYQETQYF. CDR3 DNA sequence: TGTGCCAGCAGCCCCGGGACAGGGGTGATGTACCAAGAGACCCAGTACTTC.

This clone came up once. CDR3 sequence: CASSGSTETYEQYF. In DNA, the CDR3 is TGTGCCAGCAGCGGATCGACAGAAACCTACGAGCAGTACTTC. J is TRBJ2-7 and V is TRBV13; weak D call: TRBD1 (5 bases). V was shortened by 5 bases and J by 2 bases, with 13 bases between the two germline ends. CDR1 PRHDT and CDR2 FYEKMQ come from the germline V gene (reference sequence). The CDR3 loop spans 14 amino acids.

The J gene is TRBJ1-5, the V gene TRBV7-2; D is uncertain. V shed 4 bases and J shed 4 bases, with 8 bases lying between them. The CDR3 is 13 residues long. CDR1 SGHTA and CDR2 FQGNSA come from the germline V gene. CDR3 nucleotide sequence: TGTGCCAGCAGCTCCTCGGGTAATCAGCCCCAGCATTTT. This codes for CASSSSGNQPQHF.

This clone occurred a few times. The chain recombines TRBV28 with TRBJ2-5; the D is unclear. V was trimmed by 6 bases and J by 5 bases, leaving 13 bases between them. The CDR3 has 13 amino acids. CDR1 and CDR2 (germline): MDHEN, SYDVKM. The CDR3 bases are TGTGCCAGCAGACCCGGCCAGAGGGAGACCCAGTACTTC. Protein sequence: CASRPGQRETQYF. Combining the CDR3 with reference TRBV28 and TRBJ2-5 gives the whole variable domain DVKVTQSSRYLVKRTGEKVFLECVQDMDHENMFWYRQDPGLGLRLIYFSYDVKMKEKGDIPEGYSVSREKKERFSLILESASTNQTSMYLCASRPGQRETQYFGPGTRLLVL.

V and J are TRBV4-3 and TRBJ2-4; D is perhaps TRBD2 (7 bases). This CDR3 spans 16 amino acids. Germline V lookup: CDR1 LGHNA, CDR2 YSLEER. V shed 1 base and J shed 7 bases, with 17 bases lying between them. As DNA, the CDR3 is TGCGCCAGCAGCCAAGTTGGGGGGGCTCCTATCAACATTCAGTACTTC. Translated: CASSQVGGAPINIQYF.